Listed below are T cell receptor beta chains from one sample, sequenced in a study of identifying expanded T cells in peripheral blood. Assay used: immunoSEQ multiplex PCR; TCRdb lists only in-frame clones, some missing. The sample records 70,000 to 95,000 clones, roughly 90% being singletons. Sample: blood. All receptors come from a person between 18 and 75 years old in good health. Each CDR3 is given with its conserved first and last residue. D genes are given only for firm matches. Clone size is given for some rows only: seen once, a few or many times, or a class if the clone is expanded.

clone size | J gene | D gene | CDR3 length | V gene | CDR3 protein | CDR3 DNA
- | TRBJ1-1 | - | 11 | TRBV6-6 | CASTRNTEAFF | TGTGCCAGCACGCGTAACACTGAAGCTTTCTTT
- | TRBJ2-1 | - | 12 | TRBV6-5 | CASSKGSYEQFF | TGTGCCAGCAGTAAGGGTTCCTATGAGCAGTTCTTC
- | TRBJ2-5 | - | 17 | TRBV7-3 | CASSLTGWGLGQETQYF | TGTGCCAGCAGCTTAACGGGGTGGGGCCTAGGGCAAGAGACCCAGTACTTC
- | TRBJ2-3 | TRBD2 | 16 | TRBV5-4 | CASSLASGRATDTQYF | TGTGCCAGCAGCTTGGCCAGCGGGAGGGCCACAGATACGCAGTATTTT
- | TRBJ1-6 | TRBD1 | 12 | TRBV29-1 | CSVGTGDSPLHF | TGCAGCGTTGGGACAGGGGATTCACCCCTCCACTTT
- | TRBJ1-2 | - | 16 | TRBV2 | CASSGVRGRTNYGYTF | TGTGCCAGCAGTGGTGTTCGGGGGCGGACTAACTATGGCTACACCTTC
- | TRBJ2-5 | TRBD2 | 15 | TRBV5-4 | CASSLALRREETQYF | TGTGCCAGCAGCTTGGCTCTACGGCGGGAGGAGACCCAGTACTTC
once | TRBJ2-5 | TRBD1 | 15 | TRBV9 | CASSVRTGRWETQYF | TGTGCCAGCAGCGTGAGGACAGGGCGATGGGAGACCCAGTACTTC
- | TRBJ2-1 | - | 12 | TRBV6-6 | CASSYRDNEQFF | TGTGCCAGCAGTTACCGGGACAATGAGCAGTTCTTC
few | TRBJ1-2 | - | 17 | TRBV4-3 | CASSQEGGQDSSYGYTF | TGCGCCAGCAGCCAAGAGGGTGGGCAGGATAGCTCCTATGGCTACACCTTC
few | TRBJ1-1 | TRBD1 | 15 | TRBV7-9 | CASSLAGQGVTEAFF | TGTGCCAGCAGCTTAGCAGGACAGGGTGTCACTGAAGCTTTCTTT
- | TRBJ1-1 | - | 16 | TRBV21-1 | CASSKRGSRYCTEAFF | TGTGCCAGCAGCAAAAGAGGGAGCAGGTATTGCACTGAAGCTTTCTTT
- | TRBJ1-2 | - | 15 | TRBV4-1 | CASSQDLEGRYRHTF | TGCGCCAGCAGCCAAGATCTCGAAGGGCGCTACCGCCACACCTTC
- | TRBJ2-7 | TRBD1 | 16 | TRBV4-2 | CASSQAPGTGRHEQYF | TGTGCCAGCAGCCAAGCGCCCGGGACAGGGAGACACGAGCAGTACTTC
once | TRBJ1-3 | - | 14 | TRBV7-9 | CASLRSFSGNTIYF | TGTGCCAGCCTTAGGAGCTTTTCTGGAAACACCATATATTTT
- | TRBJ2-2 | - | 16 | TRBV7-9 | CASTLRGTVNTGELFF | TGTGCCAGCACCTTACGCGGGACAGTGAACACCGGGGAGCTGTTTTTT
once | TRBJ1-5 | - | 14 | TRBV6-1 | CASSGIREPQPQHF | TGTGCCAGCAGTGGCATCAGGGAACCTCAGCCCCAGCATTTT
- | TRBJ2-4 | - | 15 | TRBV6-6 | CASSYSSLAKNIQYF | TGTGCCAGCAGTTACTCCAGTTTAGCCAAAAACATTCAGTACTTC
- | TRBJ1-3 | - | 14 | TRBV6-1 | CASSEADGRNTIYF | TGTGCCAGCAGTGAAGCGGACGGCAGAAACACCATATATTTT
- | TRBJ2-7 | - | 17 | TRBV18 | CASFPSTVTVSSYEQYF | TGTGCCAGCTTTCCCTCCACGGTGACCGTCAGCTCCTACGAGCAGTACTTC
- | TRBJ2-2 | - | 16 | TRBV7-9 | CASSLGGEYNTGELFF | TGTGCCAGCAGCTTAGGTGGGGAATATAACACCGGGGAGCTGTTTTTT
- | TRBJ2-2 | - | 11 | TRBV20-1 | CSARGAGELFF | TGCAGTGCTAGAGGAGCTGGGGAGCTGTTTTTT
- | TRBJ2-7 | TRBD2 | 16 | TRBV5-4 | CASSQEPSGSSYEQYF | TGCGCCAGCAGCCAAGAACCTAGCGGGAGCTCCTACGAGCAGTACTTC
- | TRBJ2-5 | TRBD2 | 19 | TRBV29-1 | CSVDGFVTSGGPYQETQYF | TGCAGCGTTGATGGTTTTGTTACTAGCGGGGGGCCTTACCAAGAGACCCAGTACTTC
- | TRBJ2-7 | - | 16 | TRBV27 | CASSLAGPVGLYEQYF | TGTGCCAGCAGTCTAGCCGGGCCCGTCGGGCTCTACGAGCAGTACTTC
few | TRBJ2-7 | TRBD1 | 16 | TRBV10-3 | CAISEGQHRGLGEQYF | TGTGCCATCAGTGAGGGCCAACACAGGGGCCTGGGGGAGCAGTACTTC
- | TRBJ1-5 | - | 13 | TRBV11-2 | CASSPDRNQPQHF | TGTGCCAGCAGCCCGGACAGAAATCAGCCCCAGCATTTT
- | TRBJ2-7 | - | 14 | TRBV4-3 | CASRPGRDADEQYF | TGCGCCAGCAGGCCGGGACGGGACGCGGACGAGCAGTACTTC
- | TRBJ1-1 | - | 12 | TRBV7-9 | CASSPPNTEAFF | TGTGCCAGCAGCCCCCCCAACACTGAAGCTTTCTTT
- | TRBJ2-5 | - | 14 | TRBV9 | CASSVVGAQETQYF | TGTGCCAGCAGCGTAGTAGGAGCACAAGAGACCCAGTACTTC
- | TRBJ2-7 | - | 13 | TRBV5-1 | CASSLGPRYEQYF | TGCGCCAGCAGCTTGGGGCCGCGGTACGAGCAGTACTTC
once | TRBJ1-4 | TRBD1 | 15 | TRBV6-1 | CASSGHRGMSEKLFF | TGTGCCAGCAGTGGACACAGGGGTATGAGTGAAAAACTGTTTTTT
few | TRBJ1-6 | - | 14 | TRBV18 | CASSPGGGRSPLHF | TGTGCCAGCTCACCAGGGGGGGGCAGGTCACCCCTCCACTTT
- | TRBJ1-5 | - | 14 | TRBV7-9 | CASSSSLGYQPQHF | TGTGCCAGCAGCAGCAGTTTGGGGTATCAGCCCCAGCATTTT
- | TRBJ2-3 | - | 16 | TRBV11-2 | CASSQGGFSSTDTQYF | TGTGCCAGCAGCCAAGGGGGATTCTCTAGCACAGATACGCAGTATTTT
- | TRBJ2-7 | - | 15 | TRBV9 | CASSVVGTWGDEQYF | TGTGCCAGCAGCGTAGTGGGGACCTGGGGGGACGAGCAGTACTTC
- | TRBJ1-4 | - | 16 | TRBV4-3 | CASSQGVGGLGGKLFF | TGCGCCAGCAGCCAAGGAGTTGGGGGTTTAGGGGGAAAACTGTTTTTT
- | TRBJ2-7 | - | 14 | TRBV29-1 | CSVEPQGNSYEQYF | TGCAGCGTTGAACCTCAGGGAAACTCCTACGAGCAGTACTTC
once | TRBJ2-7 | - | 13 | TRBV7-8 | CASSLYSSYEQYF | TGTGCCAGCAGCTTATACAGCTCCTACGAGCAGTACTTC
- | TRBJ2-5 | - | 14 | TRBV7-3 | CASSLNRDGETQYF | TGTGCCAGCAGCTTAAACAGGGATGGGGAGACCCAGTACTTC
- | TRBJ1-2 | - | 15 | TRBV9 | CASSAWDGTNYGYTF | TGTGCCAGCAGCGCCTGGGACGGTACTAACTATGGCTACACCTTC
- | TRBJ1-1 | - | 13 | TRBV9 | CASSVGENTEAFF | TGTGCCAGCAGCGTAGGAGAGAACACTGAAGCTTTCTTT
few | TRBJ2-2 | - | 13 | TRBV11-2 | CASSLERDWELFF | TGTGCCAGCAGCTTAGAAAGGGACTGGGAGCTGTTTTTT
- | TRBJ2-1 | - | 15 | TRBV7-8 | CASSFLDYSYNEQFF | TGTGCCAGCAGCTTTTTAGACTACTCGTACAATGAGCAGTTCTTC
- | TRBJ2-2 | TRBD2 | 15 | TRBV7-9 | CASSRSGSGTGELFF | TGTGCCAGCAGCCGTAGCGGGAGTGGGACCGGGGAGCTGTTTTTT